This T cell receptor (beta chain) came from a study of long-term antiretroviral therapy in people with HIV. This CDR3 has 16 amino acids. Per germline, CDR1 SGHTA and CDR2 FQGNSA. The trim removed 0 bases at V and 6 bases at J, leaving 4 bases unmatched. Cryopreserved PBMC, at about 0.85-11 million per sample, were present before DNA extraction. Assay version v3.0 of immunoSEQ was used, and it was run at survey level. Measured with immunoSEQ multiplex PCR; TCRdb has only the in-frame clones, and not every one. This sample has about 12,000 clones, with 60% to 80% found just once. V is TRBV7-2 and J is TRBJ2-1; TRBD2 agrees at 11 bases. This material consisted of unsorted PBMCs, taken 1.3 years after starting antiretroviral therapy. The receptor comes from a woman in her late teens or twenties with HIV. In DNA form, the CDR3 reads TGTGCCAGCAGCTTAGCGCCTAGCGGGAGGTTCAATGAGCAGTTCTTC. Residues: CASSLAPSGRFNEQFF.